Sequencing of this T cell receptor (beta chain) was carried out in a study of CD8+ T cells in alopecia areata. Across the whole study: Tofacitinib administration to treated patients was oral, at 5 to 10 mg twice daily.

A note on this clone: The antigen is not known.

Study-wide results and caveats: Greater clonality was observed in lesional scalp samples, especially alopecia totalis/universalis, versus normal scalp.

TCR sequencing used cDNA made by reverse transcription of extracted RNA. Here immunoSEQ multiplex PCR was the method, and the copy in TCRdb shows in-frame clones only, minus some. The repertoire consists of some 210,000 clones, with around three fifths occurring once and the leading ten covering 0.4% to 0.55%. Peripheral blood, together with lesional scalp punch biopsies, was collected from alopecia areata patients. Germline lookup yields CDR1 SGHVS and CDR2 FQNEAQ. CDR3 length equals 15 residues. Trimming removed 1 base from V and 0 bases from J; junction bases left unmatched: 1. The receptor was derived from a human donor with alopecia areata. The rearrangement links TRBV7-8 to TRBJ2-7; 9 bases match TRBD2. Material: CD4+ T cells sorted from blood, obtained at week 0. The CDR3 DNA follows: TGTGCCAGCAGCTTAGATAGCGGGAGCTCCTACGAGCAGTACTTC. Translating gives CASSLDSGSSYEQYF.